This is a list of T cell receptor beta chains from one sample in a study of OX40 agonist ivuxolimab in advanced cancers. Measured with immunoSEQ multiplex PCR; TCRdb has only the in-frame clones, and not every one. The table records approximately 100,000 clones, more than 80% of them present only once. The material sequenced was CD4+ or CD8+ T cells sorted from blood, taken in a trial of the OX40 agonist ivuxolimab. All receptors derive from an adult with an advanced solid tumor such as melanoma, head and neck, liver or kidney cancer. Each CDR3 is given with its conserved first and last residue. A D gene is named only where the DNA matches it firmly. The listing skips clone size in some rows; elsewhere it reads once, few, many or a size class.

TRBD1,TRBV19,once,TRBJ2-6,CASTATGTAFSGANVLTF,TGTGCCAGTACCGCAACCGGGACAGCCTTTTCTGGGGCCAACGTCCTGACTTTC
TRBD1,TRBV19,once,TRBJ1-1,CASSLPDRMSTEAFF,TGTGCCAGTAGTCTCCCGGACAGGATGAGCACTGAAGCTTTCTTT
-,TRBV7-2,-,TRBJ2-4,CASSFDIAKNIQYF,TGTGCCAGCAGCTTCGACATTGCCAAAAACATTCAGTACTTC
TRBD1,TRBV19,-,TRBJ1-5,CASSIGQAVDQPQHF,TGTGCCAGTAGTATCGGACAGGCGGTAGATCAGCCCCAGCATTTT
-,TRBV10-2,-,TRBJ1-5,CASRPRIDSNQPQHF,TGCGCCAGCCGCCCGAGGATCGATAGCAATCAGCCCCAGCATTTT
-,TRBV20-1,-,TRBJ1-2,CSATGPYGYTF,TGCAGTGCCACGGGGCCGTATGGCTACACCTTC
TRBD2,TRBV7-6,-,TRBJ2-3,CASSLSAGGRTDTQYF,TGTGCCAGCAGTTTGTCCGCGGGGGGCCGCACAGATACGCAGTATTTT
TRBD2,TRBV7-2,-,TRBJ2-7,CASSPSGPHYEQYF,TGTGCCAGCAGCCCTAGCGGGCCTCACTACGAGCAGTACTTC
-,TRBV20-1,-,TRBJ2-7,CSVGLNYEQYF,TGCAGTGTGGGGTTGAACTACGAGCAGTACTTC
-,TRBV6-5,-,TRBJ1-6,CASSYSRGNSPLHF,TGTGCCAGCAGTTACTCGAGGGGGAATTCACCCCTCCACTTT
TRBD2,TRBV6-5,-,TRBJ2-1,CASTRTTSGVNEQFF,TGTGCCAGCACTAGAACGACTAGCGGGGTAAATGAGCAGTTCTTC
-,TRBV4-1,-,TRBJ2-7,CASSPNSGAYEQYF,TGCGCCAGCAGCCCTAACTCAGGGGCCTACGAGCAGTACTTC